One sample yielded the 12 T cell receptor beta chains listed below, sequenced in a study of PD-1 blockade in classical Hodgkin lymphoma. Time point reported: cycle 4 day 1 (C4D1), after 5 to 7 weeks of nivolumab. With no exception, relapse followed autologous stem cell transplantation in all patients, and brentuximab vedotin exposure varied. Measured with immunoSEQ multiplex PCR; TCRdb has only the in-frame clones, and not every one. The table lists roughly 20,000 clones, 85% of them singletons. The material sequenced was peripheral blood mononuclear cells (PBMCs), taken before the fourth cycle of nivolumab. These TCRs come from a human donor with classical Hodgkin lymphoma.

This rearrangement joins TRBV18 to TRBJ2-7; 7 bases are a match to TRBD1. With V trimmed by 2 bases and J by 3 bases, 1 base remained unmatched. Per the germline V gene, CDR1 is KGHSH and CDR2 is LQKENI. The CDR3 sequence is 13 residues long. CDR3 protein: CASSPRDSYEQYF. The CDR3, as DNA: TGTGCCAGCTCACCAAGGGACAGCTACGAGCAGTACTTC.

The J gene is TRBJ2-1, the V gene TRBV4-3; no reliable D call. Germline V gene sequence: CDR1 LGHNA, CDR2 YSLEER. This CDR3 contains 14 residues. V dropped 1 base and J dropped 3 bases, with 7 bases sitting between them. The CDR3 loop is CASSQVGSYNEQFF. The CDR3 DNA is TGCGCCAGCAGCCAAGTGGGTAGCTACAATGAGCAGTTCTTC.

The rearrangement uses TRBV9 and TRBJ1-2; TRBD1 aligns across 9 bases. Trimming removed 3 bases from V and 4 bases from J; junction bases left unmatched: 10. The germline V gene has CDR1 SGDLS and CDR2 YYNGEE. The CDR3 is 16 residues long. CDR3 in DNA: TGTGCCAGCAGCGCTAGCAACAGGGGGCTTGGCTATGGCTACACCTTC. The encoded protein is CASSASNRGLGYGYTF.

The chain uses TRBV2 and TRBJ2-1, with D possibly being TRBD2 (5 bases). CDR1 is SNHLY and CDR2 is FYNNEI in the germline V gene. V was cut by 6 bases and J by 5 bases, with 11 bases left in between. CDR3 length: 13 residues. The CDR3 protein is CASRPGTHNEQFF. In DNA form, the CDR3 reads TGTGCCAGCAGGCCGGGAACCCACAATGAGCAGTTCTTC.

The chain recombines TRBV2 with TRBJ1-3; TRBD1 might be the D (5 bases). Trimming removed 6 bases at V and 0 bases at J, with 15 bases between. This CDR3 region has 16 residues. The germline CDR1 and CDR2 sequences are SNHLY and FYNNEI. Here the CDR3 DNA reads TGTGCCAGCAGAAACAGAGACAGCCCCTCTGGAAACACCATATATTTT. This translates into CASRNRDSPSGNTIYF.

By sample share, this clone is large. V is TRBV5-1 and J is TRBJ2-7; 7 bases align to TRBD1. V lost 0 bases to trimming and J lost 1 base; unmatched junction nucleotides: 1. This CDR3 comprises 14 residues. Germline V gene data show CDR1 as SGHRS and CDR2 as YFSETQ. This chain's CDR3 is CASSLGDSSYEQYF. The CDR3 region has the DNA TGCGCCAGCAGCTTGGGGGACAGTTCCTACGAGCAGTACTTC.

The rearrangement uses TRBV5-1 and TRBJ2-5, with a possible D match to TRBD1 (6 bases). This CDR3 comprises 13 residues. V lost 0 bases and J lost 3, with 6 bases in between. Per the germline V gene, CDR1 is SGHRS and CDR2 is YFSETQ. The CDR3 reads CASSLGQEETQYF. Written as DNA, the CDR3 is TGCGCCAGCAGCTTGGGACAGGAAGAGACCCAGTACTTC. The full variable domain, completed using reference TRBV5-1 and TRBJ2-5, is KAGVTQTPRYLIKTRGQQVTLSCSPISGHRSVSWYQQTPGQGLQFLFEYFSETQRNKGNFPGRFSGRQFSNSRSEMNVSTLELGDSALYLCASSLGQEETQYFGPGTRLLVL.

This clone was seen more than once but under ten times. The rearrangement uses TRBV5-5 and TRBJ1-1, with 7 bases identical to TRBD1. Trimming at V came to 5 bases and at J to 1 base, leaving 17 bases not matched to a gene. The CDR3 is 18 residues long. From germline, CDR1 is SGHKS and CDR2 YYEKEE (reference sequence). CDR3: CASRSHRGGLNWNTEAFF. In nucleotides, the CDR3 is TGTGCCAGCAGGTCACACAGGGGAGGTCTGAACTGGAACACTGAAGCTTTCTTT.

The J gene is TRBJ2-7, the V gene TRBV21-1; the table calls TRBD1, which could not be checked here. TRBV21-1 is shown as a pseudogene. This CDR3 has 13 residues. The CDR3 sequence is CASSHRGDYEQYF. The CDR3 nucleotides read TGTGCCAGCAGCCACAGGGGTGACTACGAGCAGTACTTC.

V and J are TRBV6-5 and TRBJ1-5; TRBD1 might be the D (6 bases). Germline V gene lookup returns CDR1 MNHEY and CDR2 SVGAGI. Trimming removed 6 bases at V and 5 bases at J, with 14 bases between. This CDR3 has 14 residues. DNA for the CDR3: TGTGCCAGCAGCGAACAGGGTTGGGATCAGCCCCAGCATTTT. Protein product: CASSEQGWDQPQHF.

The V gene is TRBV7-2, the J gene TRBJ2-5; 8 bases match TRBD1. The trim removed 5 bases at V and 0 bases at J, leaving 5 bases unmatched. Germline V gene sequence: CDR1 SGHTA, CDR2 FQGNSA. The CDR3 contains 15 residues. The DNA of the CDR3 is TGTGCCAGCAGCCGGGACAGGAAAAACCAAGAGACCCAGTACTTC. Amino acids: CASSRDRKNQETQYF. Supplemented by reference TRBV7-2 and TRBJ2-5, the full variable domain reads GAGVSQSPSNKVTEKGKDVELRCDPISGHTALYWYRQSLGQGLEFLIYFQGNSAPDKSGLPSDRFSAERTGGSVSTLTIQRTQQEDSAVYLCASSRDRKNQETQYFGPGTRLLVL.

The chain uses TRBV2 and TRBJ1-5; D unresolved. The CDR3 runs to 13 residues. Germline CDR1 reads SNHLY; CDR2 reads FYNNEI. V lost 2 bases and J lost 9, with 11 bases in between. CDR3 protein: CASSESAVTPQHF. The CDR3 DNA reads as TGTGCCAGCAGTGAATCTGCTGTCACGCCCCAGCATTTT.